The rows below give T cell receptor beta chains drawn from one sample of a study of blood T cell repertoires in COVID-19. Method: immunoSEQ multiplex PCR; TCRdb's copy keeps in-frame clones and lacks some. Found here are 250,000 to 350,000 clones, about 86% of them singletons; the top ten hold around 13%. The sample comprised peripheral blood. Source of these receptors: a woman in her 70s with COVID-19, enrolled during active disease. The CDR3 runs from the conserved cysteine through the conserved F or W. The D gene is left open where the match is weak. Clone size is stated in some rows and not others, as once, few, many or a class when expanded.

D	V	J	size	DNA	CDR3
.	TRBV28	TRBJ1-1	.	TGTGCCAGCGACCGGGGTATGAACACTGAAGCTTTCTTT	CASDRGMNTEAFF
.	TRBV18	TRBJ1-1	few	TGTGCCAGCTCACCCGGTCAGGGGATGAACACTGAAGCTTTCTTT	CASSPGQGMNTEAFF
TRBD2	TRBV5-8	TRBJ2-1	.	TGTGCCAGCAGCTTGGCGGGCGGGGGAACGCAGTTCTTC	CASSLAGGGTQFF
TRBD1	TRBV7-7	TRBJ2-3	.	TGTGCCAGCAGCTTAGGGCAGGGGGCGCGAGATACGCAGTATTTT	CASSLGQGARDTQYF
.	TRBV4-1	TRBJ1-5	once	TGCGCCAGCAGCCACACCAGCAGCGGCAATCAGCCCCAGCATTTT	CASSHTSSGNQPQHF
.	TRBV24-1	TRBJ2-1	.	TGTGCCACCAGTGCTAGTAGGTACAATGAGCAGTTCTTC	CATSASRYNEQFF
TRBD1	TRBV12-3/TRBV12-4	TRBJ1-2	.	TGTGCCAGCAGCTTGACAGGGGCCTATGGCTACACCTTC	CASSLTGAYGYTF
.	TRBV4-1	TRBJ2-1	.	TGCGCCAGCAGCTCCACACCCCCCGGGGTATACAATGAGCAGTTCTTC	CASSSTPPGVYNEQFF
.	TRBV27	TRBJ1-6	.	TGTGCCAGCACCCATGGCGGATCACCCCTCCACTTT	CASTHGGSPLHF
.	TRBV4-2	TRBJ2-5	.	TGTGCCAGCAGCCAAGCTCAGCAAGAGACCCAGTACTTC	CASSQAQQETQYF
TRBD1	TRBV5-5	TRBJ1-2	.	TGTGCCAGCAGCTTCCCCGGCCAGGGGGCCCGTGGCTACACCTTC	CASSFPGQGARGYTF
TRBD2	TRBV27	TRBJ2-3	.	TGTGCCAGCAGTTTAACTCCCCCCCCCAGCGGGGACACAGATACGCAGTATTTT	CASSLTPPPSGDTDTQYF
TRBD1	TRBV2	TRBJ1-3	.	TGTGCCAGCATTGATACAGGGGGCAGAGGAAACACCATATATTTT	CASIDTGGRGNTIYF
TRBD2	TRBV11-2	TRBJ2-1	.	TGTGCCAGCAGCCCCAGCGGGGCCCCTCACAATGAGCAGTTCTTC	CASSPSGAPHNEQFF
.	TRBV27	TRBJ2-5	.	TGTGCCAGCAGTTTCTCCTTGTACCAAGAGACCCAGTACTTC	CASSFSLYQETQYF
TRBD1	TRBV4-2	TRBJ1-2	many	TGTGCCAGCAGCAGGGGACAGGGGGGTAACTATGGCTACACCTTC	CASSRGQGGNYGYTF
.	TRBV27	TRBJ2-5	once	TGTGCCAGCATGAGGGGGGGGCAATTTCAAGAGACCCAGTACTTC	CASMRGGQFQETQYF
.	TRBV5-1	TRBJ2-3	.	TGCGCCAGCAGCCTGACTAGACCCACAGATACGCAGTATTTT	CASSLTRPTDTQYF
.	TRBV10-1	TRBJ2-7	.	TGCGCCAGCAGTGAGAGGAGTAGCGGCTACGAGCAGTACTTC	CASSERSSGYEQYF
TRBD2	TRBV3-1/TRBV3-2	TRBJ2-7	.	TGTGCCAGCAGCCAAGCGATCAAAACGGAACCGGGACTAGCGGAGTCCTACGAGCAGTACTTC	CASSQAIKTEPGLAESYEQYF
.	TRBV12-3/TRBV12-4	TRBJ1-2	.	TGTGCCAGCAGCTCAACCGGGGGGAGAGGCTACACCTTC	CASSSTGGRGYTF
TRBD2	TRBV5-1	TRBJ2-2	.	TGCGCCAGCAGCTTGGCGCAGCGGGGCGACACCGGGGAGCTGTTTTTT	CASSLAQRGDTGELFF
.	TRBV11-2	TRBJ2-7	.	TGTGCCAGCAGCTCAACCCGGACAGTCTACGAGCAGTACTTC	CASSSTRTVYEQYF
TRBD1	TRBV19	TRBJ2-1	.	TGTGCCAGTGCCTCAGGGGGCCGATCTAATGAGCAGTTCTTC	CASASGGRSNEQFF
TRBD1	TRBV18	TRBJ2-3	.	TGTGCCAGCTCACCACCGAACAGGGGGGATACAGATACGCAGTATTTT	CASSPPNRGDTDTQYF
TRBD1	TRBV6-5	TRBJ1-5	.	TGTGCCAGTGGGGACAGGGGGGACCAGCCCCAGCATTTT	CASGDRGDQPQHF
.	TRBV7-9	TRBJ2-4	.	TGTGCCAGCAGCTACTCGACAGGCGGACCGGGGCAGTACTTC	CASSYSTGGPGQYF
TRBD1	TRBV19	TRBJ1-6	.	TGTGCCAGTAAAGGCAGGGGGCGTTCACCCCTCCACTTT	CASKGRGRSPLHF
TRBD1	TRBV19	TRBJ2-3	.	TGTGCCAGTAGTATAGACCCGGGACAGGGGTCCACAGATACGCAGTATTTT	CASSIDPGQGSTDTQYF
.	TRBV5-6	TRBJ1-2	.	TGTGCCAGCAGTCGGGACATCTACTATGGCTACACCTTC	CASSRDIYYGYTF
TRBD2	TRBV11-1	TRBJ2-1	.	TGTGCCAGCAGCTTTGGAGCGGGGGCCTACAATGAGCAGTTCTTC	CASSFGAGAYNEQFF
TRBD1	TRBV7-2	TRBJ2-7	once	TGTGCCAGCAGCCCCCCACGGGGACAGGGCCCTCGGGACGAGCAGTACTTC	CASSPPRGQGPRDEQYF
.	TRBV12-3/TRBV12-4	TRBJ2-1	.	TGTGCCAGCTCCCTCGGGGGTAATGAGCAGTTCTTC	CASSLGGNEQFF
.	TRBV5-1	TRBJ2-1	.	TGCGCCAGCAGCTTGCTTACCCCCTCGGATGAGCAGTTCTTC	CASSLLTPSDEQFF
.	TRBV7-6	TRBJ2-2	few	TGTGCCAGCAGCGGCGGCACCGGGGAGCTGTTTTTT	CASSGGTGELFF
.	TRBV11-3	TRBJ1-1	.	TGTGCCAGCAGCTTAGGGTCGGGAAGAGCTTTCTTT	CASSLGSGRAFF
.	TRBV20-1	TRBJ2-5	few	TGCAGTGCTGCGGTACGCGAGACCCAGTACTTC	CSAAVRETQYF
TRBD1	TRBV7-2	TRBJ2-6	.	TGTGCCAGCAGCTCGTCGGACAGGGGGCTTGGTGGGGCCAACGTCCTGACTTTC	CASSSSDRGLGGANVLTF
TRBD1	TRBV27	TRBJ2-4	.	TGTGCCAGCAGTTTATCGCCGGGACAGGGTTACATTCAGTACTTC	CASSLSPGQGYIQYF
.	TRBV6-5	TRBJ2-7	.	TGTGCCAGCAGTTCGCCCGGGATCTCCTACGAGCAGTACTTC	CASSSPGISYEQYF
.	TRBV5-6	TRBJ2-7	.	TGTGCCAGCAGCTTGGAAAGGGGCGAGGACGAGCAGTACTTC	CASSLERGEDEQYF
TRBD2	TRBV28	TRBJ2-5	once	TGTGCCACCCAATCACTAGCGGAAGAGACCCAGTACTTC	CATQSLAEETQYF
TRBD2	TRBV6-5	TRBJ2-1	once	TGTGCCAGCAACAGCGGGGGGTCCTACAATGAGCAGTTCTTC	CASNSGGSYNEQFF
TRBD1	TRBV9	TRBJ2-5	.	TGTGCCAGCAGCGCGGGGGACAGGGGGCTTCAAGAGACCCAGTACTTC	CASSAGDRGLQETQYF
.	TRBV29-1	TRBJ2-2	.	TGCAGCGCTGCGGCAGGGACGAACACCGGGGAGCTGTTTTTT	CSAAAGTNTGELFF
.	TRBV5-1	TRBJ2-3	.	TGCGCCAGCAGCATCGGGACTAGCACAGATACGCAGTATTTT	CASSIGTSTDTQYF
.	TRBV19	TRBJ1-2	.	TGTGCCAGTAGTATCCCCTCAGAAAGCTATGGCTACACCTTC	CASSIPSESYGYTF
.	TRBV24-1	TRBJ2-5	.	TGTGCCACCAGTGACCCGCCGGGTGAGACCCAGTACTTC	CATSDPPGETQYF
TRBD1	TRBV4-1	TRBJ2-1	.	TGCGCCAGCAGGGTAGGGGTCCTCGCGGACAGGGGGCTCAATGAGCAGTTCTTC	CASRVGVLADRGLNEQFF
.	TRBV6-5	TRBJ1-5	.	TGTGCCAGCAGTTACGGGCAGGGGAGGCCCCAGCATTTT	CASSYGQGRPQHF
TRBD2	TRBV27	TRBJ2-3	.	TGTGCCAGCTCTCAGGGTGGACTAGCGGCAGATACGCAGTATTTT	CASSQGGLAADTQYF
TRBD2	TRBV5-1	TRBJ2-3	.	TGCGCCAGCGCACCAGACGGGGGGGTCGGCACAGATACGCAGTATTTT	CASAPDGGVGTDTQYF
.	TRBV7-8	TRBJ1-1	.	TGTGCCAGCAGCAAAGACTCACGGCTTGTGGAAGCTTTCTTT	CASSKDSRLVEAFF
.	TRBV19	TRBJ2-1	.	TGTGCCAGTAGTATAAGGGGGTCGACAGGTACGTCCTACAATGAGCAGTTCTTC	CASSIRGSTGTSYNEQFF
TRBD1	TRBV2	TRBJ2-4	once	TGTGCCAGCGAGGACAGGGTTAACATTCAGTACTTC	CASEDRVNIQYF
.	TRBV21-1	TRBJ1-5	.	TGTGCCAGCAGCAAAGCCTGCCAGGGTAGGAGAAGAAGCAATCAGCCCCAGCATTTT	CASSKACQGRRRSNQPQHF
TRBD2	TRBV10-2	TRBJ2-3	.	TGCGCCAGCAGTACTAGCGGGGGGGCATGGGATACGCAGTATTTT	CASSTSGGAWDTQYF